This T cell receptor beta chain was observed in a study of blood T cell repertoires in COVID-19. Repertoires were generated with immunoSEQ multiplex PCR, while TCRdb's copy carries only in-frame clones and drops some. The sample has more than 150,000 clones, around 80% seen once. This clone was seen a single time. This CDR3 has 15 residues. The V gene lost 1 base and the J gene lost 0 bases, with 10 bases spanning the gap. Germline loops: CDR1 SGHDN, CDR2 FVKESK. The sequence came from a woman aged 45-65 years who had recovered from COVID-19. The sequencing sample was made of PBMCs or T cells enriched from blood (not recorded which). The chain has TRBV14 and TRBJ2-7; D perhaps matches TRBD1 (6 bases). The CDR3 sequence is CASSQVVGASYEQYF. The DNA for the CDR3 is TGTGCCAGCAGCCAAGTGGTGGGGGCCTCCTACGAGCAGTACTTC.